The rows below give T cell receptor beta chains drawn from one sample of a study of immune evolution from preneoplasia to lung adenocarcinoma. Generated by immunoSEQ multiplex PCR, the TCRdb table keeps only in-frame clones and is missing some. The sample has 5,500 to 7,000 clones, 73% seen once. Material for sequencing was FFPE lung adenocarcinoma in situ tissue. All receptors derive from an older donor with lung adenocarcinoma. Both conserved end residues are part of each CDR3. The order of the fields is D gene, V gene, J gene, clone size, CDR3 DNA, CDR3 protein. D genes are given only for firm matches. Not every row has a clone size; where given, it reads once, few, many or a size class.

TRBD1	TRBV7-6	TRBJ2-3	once	TGTGCCAGCAGCTTAGAACAGGGGGCGGGAGATACGCAGTATTTT	CASSLEQGAGDTQYF
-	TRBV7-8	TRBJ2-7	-	TGTGCCAGCATGGGGTTTTACGAGCAGTACTTC	CASMGFYEQYF
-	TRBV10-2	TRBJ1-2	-	TGCGCCAGCAGTGAGTCGACTCTGTTAACGGCGGAGGTAGGTTGTGTTGGCTACACCTTC	CASSESTLLTAEVGCVGYTF
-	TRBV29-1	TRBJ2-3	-	TGCAGCGCAGGCAGCTTGGCAGATACGCAGTATTTT	CSAGSLADTQYF
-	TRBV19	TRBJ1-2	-	TGTGCCAGTAGTATATCTCGGGGAGGGTACACCTTC	CASSISRGGYTF
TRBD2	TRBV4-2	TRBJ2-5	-	TGTGCCAGCAGCCAGGCCGGGACTAGCGGGGGAGAGTACCAAGAGACCCAGTACTTC	CASSQAGTSGGEYQETQYF
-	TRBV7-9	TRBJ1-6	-	TGTGCCAGCAACCCGGAGGTTAATTCACCCCTCCACTTT	CASNPEVNSPLHF
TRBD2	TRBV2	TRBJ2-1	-	TGTGCCAGCAGTGAAGGAGGCGGGGGGGCCGGTTATGAGCAGTTCTTC	CASSEGGGGAGYEQFF
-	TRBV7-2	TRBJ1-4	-	TGTGCCAGCAGCTTTCTCCTTAATGAAAAACTGTTTTTT	CASSFLLNEKLFF
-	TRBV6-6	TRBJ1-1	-	TGTGCCAGCAGCGTTGCACCACTGAACACTGAAGCTTTCTTT	CASSVAPLNTEAFF
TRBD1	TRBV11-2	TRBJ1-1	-	TGTGCCAGCAGCTTTCTCGGGACAGAGAACACTGAAGCTTTCTTT	CASSFLGTENTEAFF
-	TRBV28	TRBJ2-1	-	TGTGCCAGCAGTTTAGCGGATGAGCAGTTCTTC	CASSLADEQFF
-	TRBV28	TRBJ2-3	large	TGTGCCAGCAGTCCCCTTCGGTGGGGGGATACGCAGTATTTT	CASSPLRWGDTQYF
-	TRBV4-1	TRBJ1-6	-	TGCGCCAGCAGCCAAGAGGGTCGGGCAGGGGTTCAATATAATTCACCCCTCCACTTT	CASSQEGRAGVQYNSPLHF
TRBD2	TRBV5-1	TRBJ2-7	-	TGCGCCAGCAGCCTCGGGGCGGGGGGCTCCTACGAGCAGTACTTC	CASSLGAGGSYEQYF
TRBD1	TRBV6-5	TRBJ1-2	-	TGTGCCAGCAGTTATTCCCCTCGGACAGGGACGTATGGCTACACCTTC	CASSYSPRTGTYGYTF
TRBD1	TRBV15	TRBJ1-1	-	TGTGCCACCAGCAACCAATGGACAGGGGGCCTGAACACTGAAGCTTTCTTT	CATSNQWTGGLNTEAFF
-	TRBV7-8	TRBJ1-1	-	TGTGCCAGCAGCTTAGAAGAGGTTGAGAACACTGAAGCTTTCTTT	CASSLEEVENTEAFF
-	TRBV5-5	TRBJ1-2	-	TGTGCTAGCAGTTCTCCTTTTGGACAGGGCTACACCTTC	CASSSPFGQGYTF
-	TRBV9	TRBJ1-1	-	TGTGCCAGCAGCGTAGAACAGTACACTGAAGCTTTCTTT	CASSVEQYTEAFF
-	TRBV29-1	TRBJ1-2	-	TGCAGCGTTGAAGAAAGGGCAGGGACCTATGGCTACACCTTC	CSVEERAGTYGYTF
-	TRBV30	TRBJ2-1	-	TGTGCCTGGAACCAGGGGTCTATCGATGAGCAGTTCTTC	CAWNQGSIDEQFF
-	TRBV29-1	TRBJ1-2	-	TGCAGCGCCAGGGTCAGGAGAATTGGGGATGGCTACACCTTC	CSARVRRIGDGYTF
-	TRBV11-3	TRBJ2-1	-	TGTGCCAGCAGCCAGGGGTCGACCTACAATGAGCAGTTCTTC	CASSQGSTYNEQFF
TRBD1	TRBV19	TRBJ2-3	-	TGTGCCAGTAGTGCGGGACAGGGGGGCACAGATACGCAGTATTTT	CASSAGQGGTDTQYF
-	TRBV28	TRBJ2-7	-	TGTGCCAGCAGTTTAGGAGGGGGCCTCTACGAGCAGTACTTC	CASSLGGGLYEQYF
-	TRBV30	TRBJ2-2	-	TGTGCCTGGAGTCCGCTCGGGCAGGGTTTCACCGGGGAGCTGTTTTTT	CAWSPLGQGFTGELFF
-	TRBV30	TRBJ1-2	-	TGTGCCTGGACCTTCGTGGGGGGTTCCTATGGCTACACCTTC	CAWTFVGGSYGYTF